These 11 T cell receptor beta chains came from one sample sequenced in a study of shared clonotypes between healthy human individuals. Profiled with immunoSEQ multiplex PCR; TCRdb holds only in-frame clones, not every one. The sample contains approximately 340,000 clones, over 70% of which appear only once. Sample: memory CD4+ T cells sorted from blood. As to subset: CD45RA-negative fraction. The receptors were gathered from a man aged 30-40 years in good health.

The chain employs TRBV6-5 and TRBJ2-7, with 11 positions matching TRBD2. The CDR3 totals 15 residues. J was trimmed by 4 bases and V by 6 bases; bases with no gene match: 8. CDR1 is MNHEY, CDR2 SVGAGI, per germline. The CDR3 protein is CASRRGLAEGYEQYF. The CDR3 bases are TGTGCCAGCAGACGGGGACTAGCGGAGGGGTACGAGCAGTACTTC.

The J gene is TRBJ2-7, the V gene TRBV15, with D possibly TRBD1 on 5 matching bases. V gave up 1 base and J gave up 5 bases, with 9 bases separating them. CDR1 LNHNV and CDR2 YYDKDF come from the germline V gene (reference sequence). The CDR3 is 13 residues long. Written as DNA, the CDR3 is TGTGCCACCAGCAGAGGTTCAGGGAACGAGCAGTACTTC. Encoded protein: CATSRGSGNEQYF.

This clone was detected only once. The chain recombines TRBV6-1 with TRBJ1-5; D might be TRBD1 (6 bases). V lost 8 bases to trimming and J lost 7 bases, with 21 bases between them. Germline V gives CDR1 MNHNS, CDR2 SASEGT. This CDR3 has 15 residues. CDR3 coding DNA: TGTGCCAGCTCGACAGGTATCCGTTCGGTGCAGCCCCAGCATTTT. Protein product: CASSTGIRSVQPQHF.

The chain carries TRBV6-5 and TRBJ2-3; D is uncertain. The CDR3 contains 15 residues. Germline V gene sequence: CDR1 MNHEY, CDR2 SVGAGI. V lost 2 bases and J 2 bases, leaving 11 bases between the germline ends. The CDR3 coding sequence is TGTGCCAGCAGTTACAAGGGCCAGGTCACAGATACGCAGTATTTT. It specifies CASSYKGQVTDTQYF.

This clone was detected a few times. The CDR3 sequence: CASSSGRSQETQYF. The CDR3 DNA sequence: TGTGCCAGCAGCTCCGGACGGAGTCAAGAGACCCAGTACTTC. The chain carries TRBV5-4 and TRBJ2-5; D not resolved. Germline CDR1 and CDR2: SGHNT and YYREEE (reference sequence). V lost 3 bases and J lost 2, with 11 bases in between. The CDR3 is 14 residues long.

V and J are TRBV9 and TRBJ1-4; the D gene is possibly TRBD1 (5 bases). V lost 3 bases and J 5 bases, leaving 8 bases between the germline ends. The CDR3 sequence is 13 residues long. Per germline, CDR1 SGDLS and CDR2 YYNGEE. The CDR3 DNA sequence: TGTGCCAGCAGCGCCGGGGGAAATGAAAAACTGTTTTTT. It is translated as CASSAGGNEKLFF.

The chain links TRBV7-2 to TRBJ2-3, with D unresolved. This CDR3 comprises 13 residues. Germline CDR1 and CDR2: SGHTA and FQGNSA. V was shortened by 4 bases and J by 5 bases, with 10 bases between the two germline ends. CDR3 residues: CASSSQWGDTQYF. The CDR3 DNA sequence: TGTGCCAGCAGCTCACAGTGGGGAGATACGCAGTATTTT.

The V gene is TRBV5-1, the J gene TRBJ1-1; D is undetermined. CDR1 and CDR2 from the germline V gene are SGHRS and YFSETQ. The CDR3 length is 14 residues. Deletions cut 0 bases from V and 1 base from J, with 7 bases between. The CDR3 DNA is TGCGCCAGCAGCTTGGTTACGGGGAACACTGAAGCTTTCTTT. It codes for CASSLVTGNTEAFF. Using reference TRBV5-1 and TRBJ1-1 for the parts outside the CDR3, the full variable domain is KAGVTQTPRYLIKTRGQQVTLSCSPISGHRSVSWYQQTPGQGLQFLFEYFSETQRNKGNFPGRFSGRQFSNSRSEMNVSTLELGDSALYLCASSLVTGNTEAFFGQGTRLTVV.

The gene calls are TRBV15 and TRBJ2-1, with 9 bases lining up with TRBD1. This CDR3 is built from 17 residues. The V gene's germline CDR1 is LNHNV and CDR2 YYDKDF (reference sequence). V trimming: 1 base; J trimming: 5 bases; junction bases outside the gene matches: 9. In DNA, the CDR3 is TGTGCCACCAGCAGAGGAGCGATGGGACAGGGTAACAATGAGCAGTTCTTC. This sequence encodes CATSRGAMGQGNNEQFF.

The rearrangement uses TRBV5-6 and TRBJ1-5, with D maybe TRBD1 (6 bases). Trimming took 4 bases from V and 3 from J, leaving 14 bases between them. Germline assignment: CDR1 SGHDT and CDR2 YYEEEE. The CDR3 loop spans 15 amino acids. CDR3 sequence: CASSRGQRVNQPQHF. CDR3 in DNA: TGTGCCAGCAGCCGTGGACAGCGAGTCAATCAGCCCCAGCATTTT.

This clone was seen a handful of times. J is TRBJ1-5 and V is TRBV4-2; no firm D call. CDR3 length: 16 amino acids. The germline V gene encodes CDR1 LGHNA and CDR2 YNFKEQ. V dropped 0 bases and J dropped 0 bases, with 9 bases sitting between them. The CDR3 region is CASSQDLGNSNQPQHF. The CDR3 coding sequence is TGTGCCAGCAGCCAAGATCTGGGGAATAGCAATCAGCCCCAGCATTTT.